The 32 T cell receptor beta chains below come from one sample, sequenced in a study of T cells in tuberculosis (dated by TCRdb to between 2018 and 2020). PBMC were thawed, rested overnight, stained with GMM-loaded CD1B tetramer, a Live/Dead dye and anti-CD3, and then sorted on a FACS Aria II. C32 glucose monomycolate purified from Rhodococcus equi was loaded onto CD1B tetramers. Library prep was done by the immunoSEQ multiplex PCR assay. In TCRdb, the immuneACCESS table is reduced to in-frame sequences with V and J assigned. These tables do not hold every clone; where another copy was compared, an unresolved V gene accounts for under half, and the others remain unexplained. This sample is represented by 80,000 to 90,000 clones; roughly 88% of them were singletons. 1.9% of the sample is held by the ten biggest clonotypes. Sequenced material: CD1b-GMM tetramer-negative cells sorted from PBMCs. What the cell subset or site label conveys for this sample: T cells not binding CD1B-GMM tetramer, sorted from same donor. These receptors originate from an adult woman with latent tuberculosis.

The rearrangement links TRBV5-4 to TRBJ2-2; D is ambiguous. The CDR3 is 14 amino acids. The ends were cut back, 3 bases at V and 1 base at J, with 7 bases in the middle. Per germline, CDR1 SGHNT and CDR2 YYREEE (reference sequence). CDR3 sequence reads: CASSYDLNTGELFF. CDR3 sequence (DNA): TGTGCCAGCAGCTACGACTTGAACACCGGGGAGCTGTTTTTT.

This chain connects TRBV18 to TRBJ1-1; D ambiguous. The CDR3 spans 12 residues. Germline V gene data show CDR1 as KGHSH and CDR2 as LQKENI. V lost 3 bases and J 2 bases, leaving 4 bases between the germline ends. CDR3 residues: CASSPTNTEAFF. CDR3 DNA: TGTGCCAGCTCACCGACTAACACTGAAGCTTTCTTT.

The rearrangement joins TRBV9 to TRBJ1-1; D gene uncertain. The CDR3 sequence is 14 residues long. The germline CDR1 and CDR2 sequences are SGDLS and YYNGEE. V lost 0 bases to trimming and J lost 1 base, with 7 bases between them. This CDR3 reads CASSVGGTNTEAFF. In DNA form, the CDR3 reads TGTGCCAGCAGCGTAGGAGGCACGAACACTGAAGCTTTCTTT.

The chain joins TRBV6-1 to TRBJ2-7; 8 bases agree with TRBD2. Germline CDR1 MNHNS, CDR2 SASEGT. V shed 3 bases, J shed 0 bases, and the junction held 7 bases outside the gene matches. The CDR3 has 16 residues. CDR3: CASSDYGGTSSYEQYF. CDR3 DNA sequence: TGTGCCAGCAGTGATTACGGTGGGACTAGCTCCTACGAGCAGTACTTC.

V usage is TRBV28 and J usage is TRBJ1-5; D is perhaps TRBD1 (6 bases). Trimming cost V 5 bases and J 1 base, with 12 bases left between them. This CDR3 region has 15 residues. Germline V gives CDR1 MDHEN, CDR2 SYDVKM. CDR3 residues: CASSTAGGSNQPQHF. CDR3 bases: TGTGCCAGCAGTACCGCGGGGGGCAGCAATCAGCCCCAGCATTTT.

The chain uses TRBV23-1 and TRBJ2-5; D perhaps matches TRBD2 (6 bases). TRBV23-1 is assigned to the ORF class and has an uncertain function. Trimming left V 0 bases short and J 2 bases short, with 13 bases between. The CDR3 sequence is 16 residues long. This CDR3 is CASSQSVAEGQETQYF. The CDR3 coding sequence is TGCGCCAGCAGTCAATCGGTAGCGGAGGGGCAAGAGACCCAGTACTTC.

The gene calls are TRBV4-3 and TRBJ2-3; 9 nucleotides agree with TRBD2. This CDR3 is built from 16 residues. The J segment lost 3 bases and the V segment lost 0 bases, leaving 4 bases of the junction unmatched. Germline V gene data show CDR1 as LGHNA and CDR2 as YSLEER. This CDR3 is CASSQEAGGLTDTQYF. CDR3 sequence (DNA): TGCGCCAGCAGCCAAGAGGCGGGGGGGTTGACAGATACGCAGTATTTT.

The chain carries TRBV5-1 and TRBJ2-1, with 11 nucleotides matching TRBD1. Trimming took 5 bases from V and 4 from J; bases not matched to a gene: 2. CDR1 and CDR2 from the germline V gene are SGHRS and YFSETQ. This CDR3 spans 14 amino acids. CDR3 nucleotides: TGCGCCAGCAGGGGGACAGGGGGTTACAATGAGCAGTTCTTC. Translated: CASRGTGGYNEQFF.

The chain recombines TRBV7-8 with TRBJ1-5; D may be TRBD1 (5 bases). This CDR3 spans 17 amino acids. Germline V gene data show CDR1 as SGHVS and CDR2 as FQNEAQ. V was cut by 0 bases and J by 5 bases, with 17 bases left in between. CDR3 DNA sequence: TGTGCCAGCAGCTTAGCGCTCCGGGGGTCTTCGGATCAGCCCCAGCATTTT. Its protein is CASSLALRGSSDQPQHF. Complete variable domain (other parts from reference TRBV7-8 and TRBJ1-5): GAGVSQSPRYKVAKRGQDVALRCDPISGHVSLFWYQQALGQGPEFLTYFQNEAQLDKSGLPSDRFFAERPEGSVSTLKIQRTQQEDSAVYLCASSLALRGSSDQPQHFGDGTRLSIL.

In this sample, this clone turned up once. The genes are TRBV6-5 and TRBJ2-3; D is unresolved. The V and J ends lost 6 bases and 1 base respectively, with 11 bases between them. Per germline, CDR1 MNHEY and CDR2 SVGAGI. CDR3 length equals 14 residues. CDR3 nucleotides: TGTGCCAGCAGCCCCGTATTTGGCACAGATACGCAGTATTTT. Encoded protein: CASSPVFGTDTQYF.

This rearrangement joins TRBV9 to TRBJ2-5; 8 bases map to TRBD1. The tail of the sequence fits TRBJ2-7 better, so the J call may be wrong. Looked up from germline, CDR1 is SGDLS and CDR2 is YYNGEE. This CDR3 has 16 amino acids. The CDR3 loop reads CASSPGTGLSSYEQYF. The CDR3 nucleotides read TGTGCCAGCAGCCCGGGGACAGGCCTTAGCTCCTACGAGCAGTACTTC.

This clone occurred once. The chain combines TRBV19 with TRBJ1-3, with unresolved D. Germline V gene data show CDR1 as LNHDA and CDR2 as SQIVND (reference sequence). The CDR3 sequence is 14 residues long. V was pared by 5 bases and J by 0 bases, with 8 bases between. Here the CDR3 reads CASSWANSGNTIYF. In DNA, the CDR3 is TGTGCCAGTAGTTGGGCAAACTCTGGAAACACCATATATTTT.

J is TRBJ2-2 and V is TRBV5-4, with D perhaps matching TRBD2 (6 bases). Deletions cut 4 bases from V and 3 bases from J, with 10 bases between. Looked up from germline, CDR1 is SGHNT and CDR2 is YYREEE (reference sequence). The CDR3 loop spans 14 amino acids. The DNA of the CDR3 is TGTGCCAGCAGCCGGGACTTCTACACCGGGGAGCTGTTTTTT. Amino acids: CASSRDFYTGELFF.

The rearrangement joins TRBV23-1 to TRBJ2-1; 7 bases map to TRBD1. TRBV23-1 is given ORF status, its function remaining uncertain. Unmatched junction bases numbered 5, after V lost 2 bases and J lost 7 bases. CDR3 length: 14 residues. The CDR3 sequence is CASSQPDRPNEQFF. The CDR3 bases are TGCGCCAGCAGTCAACCGGACAGGCCAAATGAGCAGTTCTTC.

This chain connects TRBV11-2 to TRBJ2-7, with 9 bases that match TRBD1. The CDR3 consists of 18 residues. Unmatched junction bases numbered 10, after V lost 1 base and J lost 0 bases. In germline, CDR1 is SGHAT, CDR2 FQNNGV. The CDR3 sequence: CASSLGGDREVSSYEQYV. The DNA of the CDR3 is TGTGCCAGCAGCTTAGGGGGGGACAGGGAGGTCAGCTCCTACGAGCAGTACGTC.

The chain recombines TRBV7-8 with TRBJ2-5, with 9 bases identical to TRBD1. Trimming took 5 bases from V and 5 from J; bases not matched to a gene: 9. Germline lookup yields CDR1 SGHVS and CDR2 FQNEAQ. This CDR3 has 15 residues. The CDR3 DNA reads TGTGCCAGCAGCGCCCGGGACAGGGTTCCGGAGACCCAGTACTTC. It translates to CASSARDRVPETQYF.

The CDR3 nucleotides read TGCGCCAGCAGCTTGGCTACTTTCCTCACAGATACGCAGTATTTT. Translating gives CASSLATFLTDTQYF. The chain employs TRBV5-1 and TRBJ2-3; D gene uncertain. This CDR3 is built from 15 residues. Germline CDR1 reads SGHRS; CDR2 reads YFSETQ. V was shortened by 0 bases and J by 2 bases, with 10 bases between the two germline ends.

The chain joins TRBV7-9 to TRBJ2-3, with 10 positions matching TRBD2. J was trimmed by 6 bases and V by 1 base; bases with no gene match: 16. CDR3 length equals 19 residues. Germline-derived CDR1 and CDR2 are SEHNR and FQNEAQ (reference sequence). The CDR3 spells CASSLGVSGGPRSWDTQYF. The DNA of the CDR3 is TGTGCCAGCAGCTTAGGTGTTAGCGGGGGGCCCCGCTCTTGGGATACGCAGTATTTT.

This rearrangement joins TRBV6-1 to TRBJ2-7, with 10 nucleotides matching TRBD1. V shed 7 bases and J 4 bases; nucleotides not matched to a gene: 7. From germline, CDR1 is MNHNS and CDR2 SASEGT. This CDR3 is 14 amino acids long. The chain's CDR3 is CASTGPGQGYEQYF. Here the CDR3 DNA reads TGTGCCAGCACCGGACCGGGACAGGGGTACGAGCAGTACTTC.

This rearrangement joins TRBV5-5 to TRBJ2-7, with no clear D. CDR1 and CDR2 from the germline V gene are SGHKS and YYEKEE (reference sequence). Deletions cut 4 bases from V and 0 bases from J, with 11 bases between. This CDR3 contains 14 residues. CDR3 protein: CASSLDGFSYEQYV. The CDR3 coding sequence is TGTGCCAGCAGCCTAGACGGCTTCTCCTACGAGCAGTACGTC.

This chain connects TRBV9 to TRBJ2-2, with 9 bases matching TRBD2. CDR3 length: 17 amino acids. J gave up 4 bases and V 0 bases, and 7 bases lay outside the gene matches. CDR1 is SGDLS, CDR2 YYNGEE, per germline. The CDR3 region has the DNA TGTGCCAGCAGCGTAGGATGGGGCGGGGGGGCCACCGGGGAGCTGTTTTTT. It codes for CASSVGWGGGATGELFF.

The sample holds one count of this clone. This rearrangement joins TRBV6-1 to TRBJ1-2; 9 bases are shared with TRBD1. In germline, CDR1 is MNHNS, CDR2 SASEGT. The CDR3 has 14 residues. Trimming at V came to 6 bases and at J to 4 bases, leaving 6 bases not matched to a gene. The CDR3 coding sequence is TGTGCCAGCAGCCGGGACAGGGAAATCTATGGCTACACCTTC. Its translation: CASSRDREIYGYTF.

The chain joins TRBV25-1 to TRBJ1-1; TRBD1 agrees at 10 bases. The V segment lost 4 bases and the J segment 3 bases; nucleotides outside the gene matches: 8. The CDR3 runs to 16 residues. The germline V gene encodes CDR1 MGHDK and CDR2 SYGVNS. CDR3 nucleotide sequence: TGTGCCAGCAGTGCCTGGGACAGGGGAAATTACACTGAAGCTTTCTTT. Amino acids: CASSAWDRGNYTEAFF.

The chain uses TRBV2 and TRBJ2-1, with 7 bases aligning to TRBD1. The trim removed 9 bases at V and 4 bases at J, leaving 6 bases unmatched. The CDR3 is made up of 13 amino acids. Germline CDR1 SNHLY, CDR2 FYNNEI. The CDR3 loop reads CARGARGYNEQFF. CDR3 sequence (DNA): TGTGCCAGGGGAGCCAGGGGGTACAATGAGCAGTTCTTC.

The gene calls are TRBV19 and TRBJ1-2, with 7 bases aligning to TRBD1. CDR1 and CDR2 (germline): LNHDA, SQIVND (reference sequence). Trimming removed 5 bases from V and 3 bases from J; junction bases left unmatched: 9. This CDR3 contains 15 residues. CDR3 loop: CASSPRQGFDYGYTF. Here the CDR3 DNA reads TGTGCCAGTAGTCCCAGACAGGGTTTTGACTATGGCTACACCTTC.

The chain combines TRBV19 with TRBJ1-5; D might be TRBD1 (5 bases). V lost 7 bases and J 3 bases, leaving 10 bases between the germline ends. This CDR3 comprises 13 residues. Germline assignment: CDR1 LNHDA and CDR2 SQIVND (reference sequence). CDR3 in amino acids: CASKGTNNQPQHF. CDR3 bases: TGTGCCAGTAAGGGGACTAACAATCAGCCCCAGCATTTT.

The CDR3 DNA follows: TGTGCCATCAGTGATGGCAGAACTGAAGCTTTCTTT. Its protein is CAISDGRTEAFF. This chain uses TRBV10-3 with TRBJ1-1, with unresolved D. Germline values: CDR1 ENHRY, CDR2 SYGVKD. CDR3 length: 12 residues. V was clipped by 3 bases and J by 5 bases, with 7 bases between them.

The genes are TRBV5-4 and TRBJ2-1; 7 bases are a match to TRBD1. The V gene end was trimmed by 7 bases and the J gene end by 2 bases; junction bases not matched to a gene: 9. There are 15 residues in the CDR3. CDR1 SGHNT and CDR2 YYREEE come from the germline V gene (reference sequence). This CDR3 reads CASDNERGPYNEQFF. The CDR3 DNA follows: TGTGCCAGCGACAACGAGAGGGGGCCCTACAATGAGCAGTTCTTC.

The J gene is TRBJ2-2, the V gene TRBV7-8, with TRBD2 identical over 10 bases. CDR1 SGHVS and CDR2 FQNEAQ come from the germline V gene. With V trimmed by 6 bases and J by 7 bases, 8 bases remained unmatched. The CDR3 has 15 amino acids. The CDR3 DNA is TGTGCCAGCAGACGAAGCGGGGGGGCGGTCGGGGAGCTGTTTTTT. It is translated as CASRRSGGAVGELFF.

This rearrangement joins TRBV19 to TRBJ2-7; 9 nucleotides match TRBD1. Germline V CDR1 and CDR2: LNHDA, SQIVND (reference sequence). The junction had 6 bases not matched to a gene; V was cut back by 3 bases and J by 6 bases. The CDR3 is made up of 14 amino acids. The DNA for the CDR3 is TGTGCCAGTAGTATTCATACAGGGGGCGGCGAGCAGTACTTC. This gives the protein CASSIHTGGGEQYF.

The V gene is TRBV30, the J gene TRBJ1-2, with 10 bases aligning to TRBD1. Germline V lookup: CDR1 GTSNPN, CDR2 SVGIG (reference sequence). Trimming removed 3 bases from V and 0 bases from J; junction bases left unmatched: 19. The CDR3 consists of 20 residues. DNA of the CDR3: TGTGCCTGGAGCGTAGCTCTTACCGGGACAGGGGTTATTACTAACTATGGCTACACCTTC. It translates to CAWSVALTGTGVITNYGYTF.

V gene TRBV30 combines with J gene TRBJ1-6; tentatively, D is TRBD1 (6 bases). This CDR3 is built from 12 residues. Trimming cost V 3 bases and J 9 bases, with 9 bases left between them. Germline CDR1 reads GTSNPN; CDR2 reads SVGIG (reference sequence). The CDR3 is CAWSRGSSPLHF. CDR3 coding DNA: TGTGCCTGGAGCAGGGGCAGTTCACCCCTCCACTTT.